These 13 T cell receptor beta chains originate from one sample sequenced in a study of shared clonotypes between healthy human individuals. The naive CD8 subset, CD45RO-negative cells positively selected for CCR7, excluded terminally differentiated effector memory CD45RA+ cells. Assay: immunoSEQ multiplex PCR; the TCRdb copy retains only in-frame clones and omits some. The sample gives millions of clones, 93% of which show up once; 1.5% to 2% is in the top ten. What was sequenced was naive CD8+ T cells from PBMCs. These TCRs come from a man younger than 35 in good health. Some clones in this sample may be carry-over from other donors' samples.

This chain uses TRBV27 with TRBJ2-3; 7 nucleotides match TRBD2. CDR3 length equals 16 residues. The germline V gene has CDR1 MNHEY and CDR2 SMNVEV (reference sequence). Losses at the gene ends were 2 bases for V and 1 base for J; bases not matched to a gene: 6. CDR3 DNA: TGTGCCAGCAGTTTACGGTGGGGGGGACGCACAGATACGCAGTATTTT. Translation gives CASSLRWGGRTDTQYF.

The chain is built from TRBV5-1 and TRBJ1-1; D unresolved. Germline assignment: CDR1 SGHRS and CDR2 YFSETQ. There are 15 residues in the CDR3. V was pared by 1 base and J by 1 base, with 11 bases between. The CDR3 sequence is CASSLYSDWNTEAFF. CDR3 sequence (DNA): TGCGCCAGCAGCTTGTATTCGGATTGGAACACTGAAGCTTTCTTT.

Regarding this clone: This sample also contains other DNA sequences that code for the same CDR3. The V gene is TRBV27, the J gene TRBJ2-7; D possibly matches TRBD1 or TRBD2 (5 bases each). Trimming stripped 3 bases from V and 2 bases from J, with 11 bases between. This CDR3 region has 14 residues. Germline CDR1 MNHEY, CDR2 SMNVEV (reference sequence). The CDR3 spells CASSLGRGPYEQYF. The CDR3 DNA reads TGTGCCAGCAGTTTGGGACGGGGACCCTACGAGCAGTACTTC.

This clone is a singleton in its sample. The sample holds other DNA sequences that translate to the same CDR3. CDR3 amino acids: CAISEGSLAKNIQYF. The CDR3 bases are TGTGCCATCAGTGAGGGTTCACTAGCCAAAAACATTCAGTACTTC. The chain joins TRBV10-3 to TRBJ2-4; D is ambiguous. Trimming pared 2 bases from V and 0 bases from J, leaving 8 bases between. The germline gives CDR1 ENHRY, CDR2 SYGVKD. The CDR3 is 15 amino acids.

The chain joins TRBV11-2 to TRBJ2-7; D gene uncertain. Germline V gene lookup returns CDR1 SGHAT and CDR2 FQNNGV. V was cut by 2 bases and J by 6 bases, with 11 bases left in between. The CDR3 spans 13 residues. CDR3 nucleotide sequence: TGTGCCAGCAGCTTACCGGCGCGCGGCGAGCAGTACTTC. It specifies CASSLPARGEQYF.

J is TRBJ2-5 and V is TRBV6-5; no firm D call. TRBJ2-7 matches the DNA end more closely, so the J call is doubtful. This CDR3 is 14 amino acids long. Germline CDR1 MNHEY, CDR2 SVGAGI. The CDR3 region is CASSYSRDSYEQYF. The CDR3 DNA sequence: TGTGCCAGCAGTTACTCCCGTGATAGCTACGAGCAGTACTTC.

The chain combines TRBV7-2 with TRBJ2-4; 7 positions match TRBD2. This CDR3 comprises 14 residues. J gave up 5 bases and V 5 bases, and 6 bases lay outside the gene matches. Germline V gene sequence: CDR1 SGHTA, CDR2 FQGNSA. CDR3 in DNA: TGTGCCAGCAGCCCAGAGGCGGGGGAAAACATTCAGTACTTC. Protein: CASSPEAGENIQYF.

A single count supports this clone. The chain is built from TRBV7-9 and TRBJ2-1, with 10 bases matching TRBD2. The germline gives CDR1 SEHNR, CDR2 FQNEAQ (reference sequence). The CDR3 sequence is 16 residues long. V was pared by 5 bases and J by 5 bases, with 9 bases of the junction left unmatched. The CDR3 bases are TGTGCCAGCAGCCACCAGGGAGCGGGAGGGAACAATGAGCAGTTCTTC. It translates to CASSHQGAGGNNEQFF.

This chain links TRBV9 with TRBJ2-2; no firm D call. V lost 3 bases and J lost 8, with 14 bases in between. There are 14 residues in the CDR3. Germline loops: CDR1 SGDLS, CDR2 YYNGEE. The CDR3 DNA reads TGTGCCAGCAGCGCGGACGGTGGAGCTGGGGAGCTGTTTTTT. Translation gives CASSADGGAGELFF. Drawing the rest from reference TRBV9 and TRBJ2-2, the complete variable domain is DSGVTQTPKHLITATGQRVTLRCSPRSGDLSVYWYQQSLDQGLQFLIQYYNGEERAKGNILERFSAQQFPDLHSELNLSSLELGDSALYFCASSADGGAGELFFGEGSRLTVL.

The chain couples TRBV5-4 to TRBJ1-2; no clear D gene. From germline, CDR1 is SGHNT and CDR2 YYREEE (reference sequence). V was clipped by 2 bases and J by 4 bases, with 9 bases between them. This CDR3 is built from 13 residues. This chain's CDR3 is CASSFNPSYGYTF. The CDR3 DNA sequence: TGTGCCAGCAGCTTTAACCCTTCCTATGGCTACACCTTC.

This chain joins TRBV27 and TRBJ2-7, with a weak D call TRBD2 (6 bases). The CDR3 extends over 15 amino acids. Germline V gives CDR1 MNHEY, CDR2 SMNVEV (reference sequence). Deletions cut 2 bases from V and 3 bases from J, with 14 bases between. The CDR3 nucleotides are TGTGCCAGCAGTTTACCAGGTGGGGGGATCTACGAGCAGTACTTC. Amino acid sequence: CASSLPGGGIYEQYF.

The chain combines TRBV27 with TRBJ1-1; 10 nucleotides align to TRBD1. Trimming cost V 8 bases and J 0 bases; bases outside gene matches: 12. The CDR3 length is 17 residues. The V gene's germline CDR1 is MNHEY and CDR2 SMNVEV (reference sequence). The CDR3 is CASRPYRDRGVNTEAFF. CDR3 nucleotides: TGTGCCAGCCGACCGTACCGGGACAGGGGCGTGAACACTGAAGCTTTCTTT.

V is TRBV4-1 and J is TRBJ2-7, with D possibly matching TRBD2 (6 bases). The germline CDR1 and CDR2 sequences are MGHRA and YSYEKL. V was trimmed by 0 bases and J by 0 bases, leaving 15 bases between them. This CDR3 is 17 amino acids long. CDR3 region: CASSQDSGWDRSYEQYF. DNA for the CDR3: TGCGCCAGCAGCCAAGATAGCGGATGGGACCGCTCCTACGAGCAGTACTTC.